Presented here are 32 T cell receptor beta chains from one specimen sequenced in a study of CD8 T cells in Susac syndrome. RNA amounts of roughly 0.45 to 1 ug underwent reverse transcription with random hexamers. MiXCR, applied by TCRdb to the immunoSEQ multiplex PCR reads, yields one record per CDR3 protein. The repertoire has approximately 130,000 distinct CDR3 sequences, around 95% of them found once; the top ten carry about 0.089%. The sequencing sample was made of CD4+ T cells from PBMCs. The receptors shown here come from a human donor in good health.

The chain links TRBV3-1 to TRBJ1-2; TRBD1 matches 7 bases. Germline CDR1 and CDR2: LGHDT and YNNKEL (reference sequence). The CDR3 runs 14 residues. The ends lost 4 bases at V and 3 bases at J; junction bases unmatched: 5. The DNA for the CDR3 is TGTGCCAGCAGCCTACCAGGGACAGACTATGGCTACACCTTC. Protein product: CASSLPGTDYGYTF.

The genes are TRBV2 and TRBJ1-4, with D unclear. Germline V CDR1 and CDR2: SNHLY, FYNNEI. V lost 8 bases and J 0 bases, leaving 13 bases between the germline ends. The CDR3 sequence is 15 residues long. The chain's CDR3 is CASLLGVPTNEKLFF. CDR3 bases: TGTGCCAGCCTACTGGGAGTGCCAACTAATGAAAAACTGTTTTTT.

The chain links TRBV3-1 to TRBJ2-5; maybe TRBD2 (6 bases). Germline CDR1 is LGHDT and CDR2 is YNNKEL (reference sequence). Trimming shortened V by 4 bases and J by 5 bases, and 14 bases separated the two germline ends. This CDR3 comprises 14 residues. CDR3 in amino acids: CASSLKTGVETQYF. The CDR3 DNA is TGTGCCAGCAGCCTGAAGACGGGAGTGGAGACCCAGTACTTC.

This chain links TRBV30 with TRBJ1-4; D gene uncertain. Germline values: CDR1 GTSNPN, CDR2 SVGIG (reference sequence). Trimming took 0 bases from V and 2 from J, leaving 10 bases between them. The CDR3 contains 15 residues. The CDR3 nucleotides read TGTGCCTGGAGTGTATCGTATGTCACTAATGAAAAACTGTTTTTT. Encoded protein: CAWSVSYVTNEKLFF.

The gene calls are TRBV29-1 and TRBJ1-2; TRBD1 agrees at 8 bases. Germline-derived CDR1 and CDR2 are SQVTM and ANQGSEA. V was pared by 6 bases and J by 2 bases, with 2 bases of the junction left unmatched. The CDR3 consists of 12 residues. CDR3 bases: TGCAGCGTCGGACAGGGCAACTATGGCTACACCTTC. Translation: CSVGQGNYGYTF.

This sequence joins TRBV7-2 and TRBJ2-5, with 7 bases aligning to TRBD2. V was pared by 1 base and J by 6 bases, with 5 bases of the junction left unmatched. Germline V CDR1 and CDR2: SGHTA, FQGNSA. The CDR3 is 14 amino acids. The CDR3 bases are TGTGCCAGCAGCTTAGAGGGAGGGATGAAGACCCAGTACTTC. Encoded protein: CASSLEGGMKTQYF.

This clonotype was recorded once. This rearrangement joins TRBV9 to TRBJ2-7, with D possibly matching TRBD1 (5 bases). CDR3 length: 11 residues. The ends were cut back, 7 bases at V and 2 bases at J, with 7 bases in the middle. Germline V gene sequence: CDR1 SGDLS, CDR2 YYNGEE. As DNA, the CDR3 is TGTGCCAGCTGGGGCGCCTACGAGCAGTACTTC. It encodes CASWGAYEQYF.

Notes on this clonotype: The junction and the germline gene differ at one end; a read error may be behind it. The chain uses TRBV7-7 and TRBJ2-2; D not certain. Germline V gene data show CDR1 as SSHAT and CDR2 as FNYEAQ (reference sequence). The CDR3 contains 14 residues. Here the CDR3 DNA reads TGTGCTAGCAGCTTAAATCTAGACACCGGGGAGCTGTTTTTT. Protein product: CASSLNLDTGELFF.

The gene calls are TRBV20-1 and TRBJ2-2; weak D call: TRBD1 (5 bases). Per the germline V gene, CDR1 is DFQATT and CDR2 is SNEGSKA (reference sequence). This CDR3 is built from 13 residues. With 1 base removed from V and 5 bases from J, the gap between germline ends came to 8 bases. CDR3 bases: TGCAGTGCTAGAGTGGCAGGGACCGGGGAGCTGTTTTTT. Encoded protein: CSARVAGTGELFF.

In this sample, this clonotype turned up once. The chain is built from TRBV7-9 and TRBJ2-7; TRBD2 agrees at 11 bases. V lost 5 bases to trimming and J lost 0 bases; unmatched junction nucleotides: 12. This CDR3 region has 18 residues. Per germline, CDR1 SEHNR and CDR2 FQNEAQ (reference sequence). CDR3: CASSAVVAGGPSSYEQYF. The CDR3, as DNA: TGTGCCAGCAGCGCCGTAGTAGCGGGAGGGCCGAGCTCCTACGAGCAGTACTTC.

The gene calls are TRBV7-3 and TRBJ2-6; TRBD1 is a possible D gene (5 bases). V gave up 5 bases and J gave up 0 bases, with 8 bases separating them. CDR1 is SGHTA and CDR2 is FQGTGA in the germline V gene. CDR3 length: 15 amino acids. CDR3 region: CASSQGASGANVLTF. The CDR3, as DNA: TGTGCCAGCAGCCAGGGTGCCTCTGGGGCCAACGTCCTGACTTTC. Full variable domain (remainder filled in from reference TRBV7-3 and TRBJ2-6): GAGVSQTPSNKVTEKGKYVELRCDPISGHTALYWYRQSLGQGPEFLIYFQGTGAADDSGLPNDRFFAVRPEGSVSTLKIQRTERGDSAVYLCASSQGASGANVLTFGAGSRLTVL.

V is TRBV11-2 and J is TRBJ1-1; D unclear. Germline V gives CDR1 SGHAT, CDR2 FQNNGV. The V end lost 3 bases, the J end lost 3 bases, and 8 bases lay between the germline ends. The CDR3 is made up of 13 amino acids. CDR3 DNA: TGTGCCAGCAGCTTCATGCTAGACACTGAAGCTTTCTTT. This translates into CASSFMLDTEAFF. Filled out from reference TRBV11-2 and TRBJ1-1, the complete variable domain reads EAGVAQSPRYKIIEKRQSVAFWCNPISGHATLYWYQQILGQGPKLLIQFQNNGVVDDSQLPKDRFSAERLKGVDSTLKIQPAKLEDSAVYLCASSFMLDTEAFFGQGTRLTVV.

This clonotype was detected a few times. The genes are TRBV6-5 and TRBJ2-7; D gene unclear. This CDR3 spans 12 amino acids. Germline V gene lookup returns CDR1 MNHEY and CDR2 SVGAGI. Trimming stripped 0 bases from V and 6 bases from J, with 6 bases between. CDR3: CASSYSNGEQYF. In nucleotides, the CDR3 is TGTGCCAGCAGTTACTCGAATGGCGAGCAGTACTTC.

The chain carries TRBV7-8 and TRBJ1-2; a weak D match, TRBD1 (5 bases). Trimming cost V 6 bases and J 2 bases, with 16 bases left between them. This CDR3 spans 15 amino acids. In germline, CDR1 is SGHVS, CDR2 FQNEAQ. CDR3 protein: CASSAYRGDNYGYTF. The CDR3, as DNA: TGTGCCAGCAGTGCCTACCGTGGGGACAACTATGGCTACACCTTC.

The CDR3 region has the DNA TGTGCCAGCAGCTTAGTTCGGGGGGTAGGGGATACGCAGTATTTT. Protein: CASSLVRGVGDTQYF. V usage is TRBV7-2 and J usage is TRBJ2-3, with 7 bases lining up with TRBD2. The CDR3 has 15 residues. Per the germline V gene, CDR1 is SGHTA and CDR2 is FQGNSA. The J segment lost 6 bases and the V segment lost 1 base, leaving 7 bases of the junction unmatched.

This chain joins TRBV5-1 and TRBJ1-6, with no clear D. CDR1 SGHRS and CDR2 YFSETQ come from the germline V gene. Trimming shortened V by 0 bases and J by 10 bases, and 11 bases separated the two germline ends. This CDR3 has 14 residues. In DNA, the CDR3 is TGCGCCAGCAGCTTGGAAGGGTTCGGGTCACCCCTCCACTTT. Its translation is CASSLEGFGSPLHF.

The V and J genes are TRBV3-1 and TRBJ2-4; 13 positions agree with TRBD2. Germline-derived CDR1 and CDR2 are LGHDT and YNNKEL (reference sequence). The CDR3 runs to 19 residues. Trimming at V came to 2 bases and at J to 3 bases, leaving 10 bases not matched to a gene. CDR3 in DNA: TGTGCCAGCAGCCAATGGACTAGCGGGAGTGGAGTCGTCAAAAACATTCAGTACTTC. Translated, it gives CASSQWTSGSGVVKNIQYF.

The chain has TRBV3-1 and TRBJ2-3; D unclear. The CDR3 extends over 15 amino acids. Trimming took off 3 bases at V and 2 bases at J, with 12 bases between the two ends. Germline CDR1 and CDR2: LGHDT and YNNKEL (reference sequence). Here the CDR3 DNA reads TGTGCCAGCAGCCAGGGGATCGTCAACACAGATACGCAGTATTTT. It specifies CASSQGIVNTDTQYF.

This clonotype was recorded a few times. This chain uses TRBV11-1 with TRBJ2-5, with D hard to call. The germline V gene has CDR1 SGHAT and CDR2 FQDESV (reference sequence). Trimming cost V 1 base and J 4 bases, with 7 bases left between them. The length of the CDR3 is 13 residues. CDR3 DNA: TGTGCCAGCAGCTTAGGGTTGAGAGAGACCCAGTACTTC. Translated, it gives CASSLGLRETQYF.

The chain uses TRBV30 and TRBJ1-3; D might be TRBD1 (6 bases). Trimming removed 2 bases from V and 4 bases from J, with 9 bases in between. Germline assignment: CDR1 GTSNPN and CDR2 SVGIG (reference sequence). The CDR3 spans 13 residues. This chain's CDR3 is CAWSPDRGNTIYF. CDR3 sequence (DNA): TGTGCCTGGAGTCCCGACAGGGGAAACACCATATATTTT.

This chain connects TRBV6-2 or TRBV6-3 to TRBJ1-1; tentatively, D is TRBD1 (6 bases). The V gene lost 4 bases and the J gene lost 8 bases, with 23 bases spanning the gap. Germline assignment: CDR1 MNHEY and CDR2 SVGEGT. This CDR3 contains 16 residues. The CDR3 protein is CASSFRGRTKVLEAFF. Written as DNA, the CDR3 is TGTGCCAGCAGTTTTAGGGGGAGGACAAAGGTTCTCGAAGCTTTCTTT.

The V call is TRBV19, the J call TRBJ2-2; 9 bases line up with TRBD2. The CDR3 extends over 15 amino acids. Germline values: CDR1 LNHDA, CDR2 SQIVND (reference sequence). V trimming: 7 bases; J trimming: 4 bases; junction bases outside the gene matches: 7. Here the CDR3 reads CASNPQLAGTGELFF. CDR3 coding DNA: TGTGCCAGTAACCCCCAACTAGCGGGCACCGGGGAGCTGTTTTTT. Supplemented by reference TRBV19 and TRBJ2-2, the full variable domain reads DGGITQSPKYLFRKEGQNVTLSCEQNLNHDAMYWYRQDPGQGLRLIYYSQIVNDFQKGDIAEGYSVSREKKESFPLTVTSAQKNPTAFYLCASNPQLAGTGELFFGEGSRLTVL.

This rearrangement joins TRBV28 to TRBJ2-5, with a possible D match to TRBD1 (6 bases). CDR1 is MDHEN, CDR2 SYDVKM, per germline. CDR3 size: 14 residues. Between the trimmed V and J ends, which lost 7 bases and 2 bases, there was a span of 14 bases. Here the CDR3 reads CASIRGSPQETQYF. CDR3 bases: TGTGCCAGCATCAGGGGTTCGCCACAAGAGACCCAGTACTTC.

J is TRBJ2-7 and V is TRBV7-2, with 15 bases identical to TRBD2. The CDR3 sequence is 15 residues long. CDR1 and CDR2 (germline): SGHTA, FQGNSA. The V and J ends lost 4 bases and 6 bases, in that order; junction bases with no gene match: 4. CDR3 region: CASSSGLAGGGEQYF. CDR3 in DNA: TGTGCCAGCAGCTCAGGACTAGCGGGGGGGGGCGAGCAGTACTTC. The full variable domain, with the rest looked up from reference TRBV7-2 and TRBJ2-7, is GAGVSQSPSNKVTEKGKDVELRCDPISGHTALYWYRQSLGQGLEFLIYFQGNSAPDKSGLPSDRFSAERTGGSVSTLTIQRTQQEDSAVYLCASSSGLAGGGEQYFGPGTRLTVT.

The chain links TRBV3-1 to TRBJ1-5, with 11 bases identical to TRBD1. Germline V CDR1 and CDR2: LGHDT, YNNKEL (reference sequence). V lost 1 base and J lost 6; bases outside the gene matches: 2. The CDR3 has 15 amino acids. The CDR3 sequence is CASSQGTGGSQPQHF. Here the CDR3 DNA reads TGTGCCAGCAGCCAAGGGACAGGGGGCTCTCAGCCCCAGCATTTT.

V gene TRBV2 combines with J gene TRBJ2-7; the match to TRBD2 covers 10 bases. V shed 7 bases and J 5 bases; nucleotides not matched to a gene: 8. Germline CDR1 reads SNHLY; CDR2 reads FYNNEI. CDR3 length: 14 residues. CDR3 amino acids: CASTRRLAGDEQYF. CDR3 coding DNA: TGTGCCAGCACCCGGAGGCTAGCGGGAGACGAGCAGTACTTC. The full variable domain, completed using reference TRBV2 and TRBJ2-7, is EPEVTQTPSHQVTQMGQEVILRCVPISNHLYFYWYRQILGQKVEFLVSFYNNEISEKSEIFDDQFSVERPDGSNFTLKIRSTKLEDSAMYFCASTRRLAGDEQYFGPGTRLTVT.

The chain recombines TRBV6-1 with TRBJ1-1, with D uncertain. The ends were cut back, 8 bases at V and 6 bases at J, with 19 bases in the middle. The CDR3 has 14 amino acids. Germline V gene sequence: CDR1 MNHNS, CDR2 SASEGT. The CDR3 nucleotides read TGTGCCAGCTCCCTATCATACAGTAGCCCTGAAGCTTTCTTT. Its protein product is CASSLSYSSPEAFF.

The CDR3 is CASSLTSGRIRAGANVLTF. The CDR3 region has the DNA TGTGCCAGCAGCCTGACTAGCGGGAGAATTCGAGCCGGGGCCAACGTCCTGACTTTC. V and J are TRBV5-6 and TRBJ2-6; 12 nucleotides agree with TRBD2. This CDR3 comprises 19 residues. The germline gives CDR1 SGHDT, CDR2 YYEEEE. V lost 4 bases, J lost 4 bases, and 12 bases stayed unmatched.

The chain couples TRBV4-2 to TRBJ2-3; tentatively, D is TRBD1 (5 bases). V was clipped by 4 bases and J by 4 bases, with 21 bases between them. This CDR3 has 17 amino acids. CDR1 and CDR2 from the germline V gene are LGHNA and YNFKEQ. Written as DNA, the CDR3 is TGTGCCAGCAGCCCTGGACATCTTGGGCAAACGGCAGATACGCAGTATTTT. Amino acids: CASSPGHLGQTADTQYF.

The sample holds a few counts of this clonotype. The chain employs TRBV3-1 and TRBJ1-1, with D perhaps TRBD1 (5 bases). Germline CDR1 is LGHDT and CDR2 is YNNKEL (reference sequence). The CDR3 loop spans 14 amino acids. Trimming shortened V by 1 base and J by 2 bases, and 8 bases separated the two germline ends. CDR3 sequence: CASSQVGGNTEAFF. CDR3 in DNA: TGTGCCAGCAGCCAAGTTGGGGGAAACACTGAAGCTTTCTTT.

The CDR3 region has the DNA TGCAGCCTCGTTCGACAGGACTCACGAACCACTGAAGCTTTCTTT. Translated: CSLVRQDSRTTEAFF. The genes are TRBV29-1 and TRBJ1-1; the D gene is possibly TRBD1 (6 bases). The V gene's germline CDR1 is SQVTM and CDR2 ANQGSEA. The CDR3 spans 15 residues. V lost 8 bases to trimming and J lost 4 bases, with 23 bases between them.

The gene calls are TRBV24-1 and TRBJ2-5; no reliable D call. V lost 0 bases, J lost 2 bases, and 9 bases lay in between. CDR3 length: 15 residues. Germline V lookup: CDR1 KGHDR, CDR2 SFDVKD. Here the CDR3 DNA reads TGTGCCACCAGTGATTTGTCCGCGGCACAAGAGACCCAGTACTTC. Its translation is CATSDLSAAQETQYF.